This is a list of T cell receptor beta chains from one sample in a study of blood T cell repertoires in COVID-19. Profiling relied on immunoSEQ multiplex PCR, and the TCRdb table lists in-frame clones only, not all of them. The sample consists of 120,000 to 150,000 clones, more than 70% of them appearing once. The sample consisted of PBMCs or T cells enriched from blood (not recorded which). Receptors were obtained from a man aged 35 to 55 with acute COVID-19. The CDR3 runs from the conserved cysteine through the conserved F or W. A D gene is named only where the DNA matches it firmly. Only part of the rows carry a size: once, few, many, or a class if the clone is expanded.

cdr3_nt: TGTGCCAGCACTCTGGGACAGGGCTATGGCTACACCTTC; cdr3_aa: CASTLGQGYGYTF; v_call: TRBV2; j_call: TRBJ1-2; clone_size: -; d_call: TRBD1
cdr3_nt: TGTGCCATAGGACAGGGGGATAACACTGAAGCTTTCTTT; cdr3_aa: CAIGQGDNTEAFF; v_call: TRBV10-3; j_call: TRBJ1-1; clone_size: -; d_call: TRBD1
cdr3_nt: TGTGCCAGCAGTTTCGGGGATCGCGGGGGCTACACCTTC; cdr3_aa: CASSFGDRGGYTF; v_call: TRBV28; j_call: TRBJ1-2; clone_size: -; d_call: -
cdr3_nt: TGTGCCAGCAGTTCCGGAGCAACCCAGTACTTC; cdr3_aa: CASSSGATQYF; v_call: TRBV28; j_call: TRBJ2-5; clone_size: -; d_call: -
cdr3_nt: TGTGCCACCAGCAGCTGGGACAGCAACTACGAGCAGTACTTC; cdr3_aa: CATSSWDSNYEQYF; v_call: TRBV15; j_call: TRBJ2-7; clone_size: -; d_call: TRBD1
cdr3_nt: TGTGCCAGCAGCTTACCGGGACTAGCGGGAGATGAGCAGTTCTTC; cdr3_aa: CASSLPGLAGDEQFF; v_call: TRBV9; j_call: TRBJ2-1; clone_size: -; d_call: TRBD2
cdr3_nt: TGTGCCAGCAGTTTATCAGGTGGGGAGGAGACCCAGTACTTC; cdr3_aa: CASSLSGGEETQYF; v_call: TRBV28; j_call: TRBJ2-5; clone_size: -; d_call: -
cdr3_nt: TGTGCCAGCAGCTTGACAGGAGTTAACACTGAAGCTTTCTTT; cdr3_aa: CASSLTGVNTEAFF; v_call: TRBV7-2; j_call: TRBJ1-1; clone_size: once; d_call: -
cdr3_nt: TGTGCCACCAGCAGAGATCGAGCAACAGGCCTCTTAGGCTACACCTTC; cdr3_aa: CATSRDRATGLLGYTF; v_call: TRBV15; j_call: TRBJ1-2; clone_size: -; d_call: -
cdr3_nt: TGTGCCAGCAGCCAGAACGCAGGAGGTGGTAACTATGGCTACACCTTC; cdr3_aa: CASSQNAGGGNYGYTF; v_call: TRBV3-1/TRBV3-2; j_call: TRBJ1-2; clone_size: -; d_call: -
cdr3_nt: TGTGCCAGCAGCTCCCTGGGGGCAGGGGGAAATTCACCCCTCCACTTT; cdr3_aa: CASSSLGAGGNSPLHF; v_call: TRBV7-2; j_call: TRBJ1-6; clone_size: once; d_call: TRBD1
cdr3_nt: TGTGCCTGGAAGACAGGGGTTGGCTACACCTTC; cdr3_aa: CAWKTGVGYTF; v_call: TRBV30; j_call: TRBJ1-2; clone_size: -; d_call: TRBD1
cdr3_nt: TGTGCCAGCCGCCGGGACAGGGACTATGGCTACACCTTC; cdr3_aa: CASRRDRDYGYTF; v_call: TRBV28; j_call: TRBJ1-2; clone_size: once; d_call: TRBD1
cdr3_nt: TGTGCCAGCAGCGGATCGATAGCGGGAGGAGTATACAATGAGCAGTTCTTC; cdr3_aa: CASSGSIAGGVYNEQFF; v_call: TRBV5-5; j_call: TRBJ2-1; clone_size: -; d_call: TRBD2
cdr3_nt: TGTGCCACCTCCCCCCGACTAGCGGGCGACCAAGAGACCCAGTACTTC; cdr3_aa: CATSPRLAGDQETQYF; v_call: TRBV24-1; j_call: TRBJ2-5; clone_size: -; d_call: TRBD2
cdr3_nt: TGTGCCAGCAGCTGGGACAGGACTAACTATGGCTACACCTTC; cdr3_aa: CASSWDRTNYGYTF; v_call: TRBV11-2; j_call: TRBJ1-2; clone_size: -; d_call: TRBD1
cdr3_nt: TGCGCCAGCAGCTGGGACAGTCAACCGGAGCAGTACTTC; cdr3_aa: CASSWDSQPEQYF; v_call: TRBV5-1; j_call: TRBJ2-7; clone_size: -; d_call: TRBD1
cdr3_nt: TGTGCCAGCAAAACAGGGGGCGGCAATCAGCCCCAGCATTTT; cdr3_aa: CASKTGGGNQPQHF; v_call: TRBV28; j_call: TRBJ1-5; clone_size: -; d_call: TRBD1
cdr3_nt: TGTGCCAGCAGCTTAGATCCAGGGATGGGAGAGCAGTACTTC; cdr3_aa: CASSLDPGMGEQYF; v_call: TRBV11-3; j_call: TRBJ2-7; clone_size: -; d_call: -
cdr3_nt: TGTGCCAGCAGTGAAGTCTCGTCGAACACCGGGGAGCTGTTTTTT; cdr3_aa: CASSEVSSNTGELFF; v_call: TRBV2; j_call: TRBJ2-2; clone_size: -; d_call: -
cdr3_nt: TGTGCCATCAGTGAGGGGCAGGGGGCGGCAACTAATGAAAAACTGTTTTTT; cdr3_aa: CAISEGQGAATNEKLFF; v_call: TRBV10-3; j_call: TRBJ1-4; clone_size: -; d_call: TRBD1
cdr3_nt: TGTGCCACCAGTGATTTGAGACAGGACAATGAGCAGTTCTTC; cdr3_aa: CATSDLRQDNEQFF; v_call: TRBV24-1; j_call: TRBJ2-1; clone_size: -; d_call: -
cdr3_nt: TGTGCCAGCAGCGACAGGGGGGTGGGAGGCTACACCTTC; cdr3_aa: CASSDRGVGGYTF; v_call: TRBV7-8; j_call: TRBJ1-2; clone_size: few; d_call: TRBD1
cdr3_nt: TGTGCCAGCAGCGTGCGGGGTTCCGAAAATGAAAAACTGTTTTTT; cdr3_aa: CASSVRGSENEKLFF; v_call: TRBV9; j_call: TRBJ1-4; clone_size: -; d_call: -
cdr3_nt: TGTGCCAGCAGTTTATTGCAGGGCACCCTCCACTTT; cdr3_aa: CASSLLQGTLHF; v_call: TRBV28; j_call: TRBJ1-6; clone_size: -; d_call: -
cdr3_nt: TGTGCCTGGAGCCAGGGGGGACAGGAGTATACCTATGGCTACACCTTC; cdr3_aa: CAWSQGGQEYTYGYTF; v_call: TRBV30; j_call: TRBJ1-2; clone_size: -; d_call: TRBD1
cdr3_nt: TGTGCCACCAGCAGAGGGGGCGGGGAAGGCTACACCTTC; cdr3_aa: CATSRGGGEGYTF; v_call: TRBV15; j_call: TRBJ1-2; clone_size: -; d_call: -
cdr3_nt: TGTGCCTGGGTCGACAGTCCCATCTATGGCTACACCTTC; cdr3_aa: CAWVDSPIYGYTF; v_call: TRBV30; j_call: TRBJ1-2; clone_size: -; d_call: -
cdr3_nt: TGTGCCAGCAGCTTGGGCGGGAGGGGGTACAATGAGCAGTTCTTC; cdr3_aa: CASSLGGRGYNEQFF; v_call: TRBV7-8; j_call: TRBJ2-1; clone_size: -; d_call: TRBD2
cdr3_nt: TGTGCCAGTAGTATAGAGTGGGACACTTCAGATACGCAGTATTTT; cdr3_aa: CASSIEWDTSDTQYF; v_call: TRBV19; j_call: TRBJ2-3; clone_size: -; d_call: -
cdr3_nt: TGTGCCAGCAGCACCAGAACGACTGGAGCGGAGACCCAGTACTTC; cdr3_aa: CASSTRTTGAETQYF; v_call: TRBV7-2; j_call: TRBJ2-5; clone_size: -; d_call: -
cdr3_nt: TGCGCCAGCAGCTTGGAGGCGACTTCAGCAGATGAGCAGTTCTTC; cdr3_aa: CASSLEATSADEQFF; v_call: TRBV5-1; j_call: TRBJ2-1; clone_size: -; d_call: -
cdr3_nt: TGTGCCAGCAGTGAATATGAGGGGGCCTACAATGAGCAGTTCTTC; cdr3_aa: CASSEYEGAYNEQFF; v_call: TRBV25-1; j_call: TRBJ2-1; clone_size: -; d_call: -
cdr3_nt: TGCAGCGGAGAGACTCACAATGAGCAGTTCTTC; cdr3_aa: CSGETHNEQFF; v_call: TRBV20-1; j_call: TRBJ2-1; clone_size: -; d_call: -
cdr3_nt: TGCAGTGCTAGTGAAACCCGCACAGGGTTAATCTACAATGAGCAGTTCTTC; cdr3_aa: CSASETRTGLIYNEQFF; v_call: TRBV20-1; j_call: TRBJ2-1; clone_size: -; d_call: -
cdr3_nt: TGTGCCAGCAGCGTAGCGGGACACATTAATGAAAAACTGTTTTTT; cdr3_aa: CASSVAGHINEKLFF; v_call: TRBV9; j_call: TRBJ1-4; clone_size: -; d_call: -
cdr3_nt: TGTGCCAGCAGCGAAGGCGTAGCGGGGGACTCCTACGAGCAGTACTTC; cdr3_aa: CASSEGVAGDSYEQYF; v_call: TRBV5-4; j_call: TRBJ2-7; clone_size: -; d_call: TRBD2